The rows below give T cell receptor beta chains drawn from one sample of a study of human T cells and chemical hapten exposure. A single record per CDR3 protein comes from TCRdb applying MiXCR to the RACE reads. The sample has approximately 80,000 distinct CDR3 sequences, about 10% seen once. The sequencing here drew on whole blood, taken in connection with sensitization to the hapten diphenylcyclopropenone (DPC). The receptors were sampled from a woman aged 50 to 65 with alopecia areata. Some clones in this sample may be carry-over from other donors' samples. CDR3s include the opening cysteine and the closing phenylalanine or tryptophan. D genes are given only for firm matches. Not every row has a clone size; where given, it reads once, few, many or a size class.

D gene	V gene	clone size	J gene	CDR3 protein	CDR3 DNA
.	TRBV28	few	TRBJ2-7	CASSSGTASSYEQYF	TGTGCCAGCAGTTCCGGGACCGCAAGCTCCTACGAGCAGTACTTC
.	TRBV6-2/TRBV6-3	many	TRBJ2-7	CASSYRVEQYF	TGTGCCAGCAGTTACAGGGTCGAGCAGTACTTC
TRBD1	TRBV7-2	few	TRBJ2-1	CASSLYGDRGRHLSYNEQFF	TGTGCCAGCAGCTTATACGGGGACAGGGGGAGGCATTTATCCTACAATGAGCAGTTCTTC
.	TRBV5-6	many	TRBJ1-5	CASSSQGIGNQPQHF	TGTGCCAGCAGCTCACAGGGAATTGGCAATCAGCCCCAGCATTTT
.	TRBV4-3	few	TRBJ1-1	CASGRRANGYEAFF	TGCGCCAGCGGGCGCCGCGCCAACGGTTATGAAGCTTTCTTT
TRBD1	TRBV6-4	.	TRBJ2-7	CASSDYGQGRTYEQYF	TGTGCCAGCAGTGATTACGGACAGGGCCGTACCTACGAGCAGTACTTC
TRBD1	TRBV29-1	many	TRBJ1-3	CSVRGTGYGNTIYF	TGCAGCGTGAGGGGGACAGGGTATGGAAACACCATATATTTT
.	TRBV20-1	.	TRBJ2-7	CSAVRGGSSYEQYF	TGCAGTGCCGTAAGGGGGGGAAGCTCCTACGAGCAGTACTTC
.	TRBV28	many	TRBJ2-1	CASSLLYNEQFF	TGTGCCAGCAGTTTGCTTTACAATGAGCAGTTCTTC
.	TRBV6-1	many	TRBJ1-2	CASRAYQGDYGYTF	TGTGCCAGCAGAGCGTACCAGGGCGACTATGGCTACACCTTC
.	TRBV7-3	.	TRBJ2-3	CASSQHPPSTDTQYF	TGTGCCAGCAGCCAACACCCGCCTAGCACAGATACGCAGTATTTT
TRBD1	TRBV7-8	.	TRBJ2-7	CASSMRAGTVTYEQYF	TGTGCCAGCAGCATGAGGGCCGGGACAGTCACCTACGAGCAGTACTTC
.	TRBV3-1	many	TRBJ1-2	CASSQGQVQNYGYTF	TGTGCCAGCAGCCAAGGACAGGTTCAAAACTATGGCTACACCTTC
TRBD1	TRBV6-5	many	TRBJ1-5	CASSQQGAVQPQHF	TGTGCCAGCAGTCAACAGGGGGCCGTTCAGCCCCAGCATTTT
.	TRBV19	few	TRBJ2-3	CASSGGFTDTQYF	TGTGCCAGTAGCGGGGGTTTCACAGATACGCAGTATTTT
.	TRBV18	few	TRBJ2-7	CASSPPSGSPYEQYF	TGTGCCAGCTCACCACCCTCTGGGTCCCCTTACGAGCAGTACTTC
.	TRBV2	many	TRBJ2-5	CASIHGFQETQYF	TGTGCCAGCATCCACGGATTTCAAGAGACCCAGTACTTC
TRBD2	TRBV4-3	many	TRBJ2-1	CASSQDPRLAGPGMTYNEQFF	TGCGCCAGCAGCCAAGATCCGCGCCTAGCGGGGCCTGGGATGACCTACAATGAGCAGTTCTTC
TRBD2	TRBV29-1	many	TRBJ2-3	CSVPGLVSTDTQYF	TGCAGCGTTCCTGGACTAGTCAGCACAGATACGCAGTATTTT
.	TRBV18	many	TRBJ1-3	CASSLDNSGNTIYF	TGTGCCAGCTCACTGGATAACTCTGGAAACACCATATATTTT
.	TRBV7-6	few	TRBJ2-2	CASRVRENTGELFF	TGTGCCAGCAGGGTACGGGAGAACACCGGGGAGCTGTTTTTT
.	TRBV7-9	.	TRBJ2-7	CASSSRPYEQYF	TGTGCCAGCAGCTCGAGGCCCTACGAGCAGTACTTC
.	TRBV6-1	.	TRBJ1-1	CASSEGYTEAFF	TGTGCCAGCAGTGAAGGGTACACTGAAGCTTTCTTT
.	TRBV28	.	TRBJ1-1	CASSTGGTGPTEAFF	TGTGCCAGCAGTACCGGGGGGACGGGCCCCACTGAAGCTTTCTTT
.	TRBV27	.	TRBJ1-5	CASSFLYQPQHF	TGTGCCAGCAGTTTCCTCTATCAGCCCCAGCATTTT
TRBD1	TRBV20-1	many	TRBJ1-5	CSASRRQGVNQPQHF	TGCAGTGCTAGTAGGAGACAGGGGGTCAATCAGCCCCAGCATTTT
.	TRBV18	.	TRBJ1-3	CASSTRQSSLRNTIYF	TGTGCCAGCTCGACCAGACAGAGTAGTTTGCGAAACACCATATATTTT
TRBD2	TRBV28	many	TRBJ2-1	CASSFRGRNIGNEQFF	TGTGCCAGCAGTTTCCGCGGGAGGAATATAGGGAATGAGCAGTTCTTC
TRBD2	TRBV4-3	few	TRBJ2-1	CASSKRLAGGRVLYNEQFF	TGCGCCAGCAGCAAACGACTAGCGGGGGGCCGGGTACTCTACAATGAGCAGTTCTTC
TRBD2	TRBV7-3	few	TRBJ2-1	CASSSWGTSGHNEQFF	TGTGCCAGCAGCTCTTGGGGAACTAGCGGGCACAATGAGCAGTTCTTC
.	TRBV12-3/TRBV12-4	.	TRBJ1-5	CASSRYKFNQPQHF	TGTGCCAGCAGTCGCTATAAGTTCAATCAGCCCCAGCATTTT
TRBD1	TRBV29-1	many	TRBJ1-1	CSGNRGGMATEAFF	TGCAGCGGAAACAGGGGAGGAATGGCCACTGAAGCTTTCTTT
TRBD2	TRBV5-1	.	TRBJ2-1	CASQGLAGGPVEQFF	TGCGCCAGCCAAGGACTAGCGGGAGGCCCGGTTGAGCAGTTCTTC
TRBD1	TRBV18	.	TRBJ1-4	CASSPRQGSNEKLLF	TGTGCCAGCTCACCAAGACAGGGGTCTAATGAAAAACTGCTTTTT
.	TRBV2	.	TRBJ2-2	CASKTEQLPNTGELFF	TGTGCCAGCAAGACGGAACAGTTACCGAACACCGGGGAGCTGTTTTTT
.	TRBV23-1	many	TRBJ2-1	CASSQSNSTPREQASVFPHEQFF	TGCGCCAGCAGTCAATCGAATTCAACCCCCAGGGAGCAGGCTAGCGTCTTTCCCCATGAGCAGTTCTTC
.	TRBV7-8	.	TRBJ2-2	CASSLALDTYLPTGELFF	TGTGCCAGCAGCTTAGCCTTGGACACCTACCTTCCCACCGGGGAGCTGTTTTTT
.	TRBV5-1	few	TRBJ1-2	CASSLAADYGYTF	TGCGCCAGCAGCTTGGCCGCAGACTATGGCTACACCTTC
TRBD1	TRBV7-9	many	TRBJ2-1	CASSLEMTGTYNEQFF	TGTGCCAGCAGCTTAGAAATGACAGGGACCTACAATGAGCAGTTCTTC
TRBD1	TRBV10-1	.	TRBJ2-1	CASSDRTGYGSSYNEQFF	TGCGCCAGCAGTGATCGGACAGGGTACGGTAGCTCCTACAATGAGCAGTTCTTC
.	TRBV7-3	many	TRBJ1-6	CASSLTEAYNSPLHF	TGTGCCAGCAGCCTTACGGAGGCCTATAATTCACCCCTCCACTTT
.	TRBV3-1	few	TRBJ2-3	CASSQDRRQWKGTDTQYF	TGTGCCAGCAGCCAAGATCGCCGACAATGGAAAGGGACAGATACGCAGTATTTT
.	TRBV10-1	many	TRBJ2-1	CASSVPRNPSYNEQFF	TGCGCCAGCAGTGTTCCCAGAAACCCTTCCTACAATGAGCAGTTCTTC
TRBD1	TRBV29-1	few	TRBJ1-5	CSVVETGGSQPQHF	TGCAGCGTTGTGGAGACAGGGGGCAGTCAGCCCCAGCATTTT
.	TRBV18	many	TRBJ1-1	CASSPFGGNTEAFF	TGTGCCAGCTCACCATTTGGGGGGAACACTGAAGCTTTCTTT
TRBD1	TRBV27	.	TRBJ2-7	CASWDRGYEQYF	TGTGCCAGCTGGGACAGGGGGTACGAGCAGTACTTC